What follows are 28 T cell receptor beta chains derived from one specimen sequenced in a study of T cells in localized non-small cell lung cancer. The table came from immunoSEQ multiplex PCR; TCRdb's copy has only in-frame clones and leaves some out. Here the sample spans around 29,000 clones, less than 95% being singletons. Sequencing used peripheral blood, obtained before any cancer treatment. Receptors were obtained from a female donor over 55 with stage I lung adenocarcinoma.

The chain joins TRBV30 to TRBJ1-4; TRBD1 agrees at 8 bases. The length of the CDR3 is 16 residues. Losses at the gene ends were 0 bases for V and 5 bases for J; bases not matched to a gene: 8. Per germline, CDR1 GTSNPN and CDR2 SVGIG (reference sequence). CDR3 DNA sequence: TGTGCCTGGAGTGTAGGGATTACAGGGGGGAATGAAAAACTGTTTTTT. This codes for CAWSVGITGGNEKLFF.

The J gene is TRBJ2-1, the V gene TRBV28; tentatively, D is TRBD1 or TRBD2 (6 bases each). CDR3 length: 13 residues. Germline assignment: CDR1 MDHEN and CDR2 SYDVKM. V dropped 8 bases and J dropped 7 bases, with 15 bases sitting between them. The CDR3 loop reads CASSVGGLNEQFF. The CDR3 DNA follows: TGTGCCAGCTCGGTAGGGGGGCTGAATGAGCAGTTCTTC.

This rearrangement joins TRBV7-2 to TRBJ2-7; TRBD2 is a possible D gene (5 bases). V lost 4 bases and J 1 base, leaving 23 bases between the germline ends. Looked up from germline, CDR1 is SGHTA and CDR2 is FQGNSA. This CDR3 comprises 18 residues. The CDR3 bases are TGTGCCAGCAGCTCGAATCCCTCGGGGTATGTTTTTTCCTACGAGCAGTACTTC. It codes for CASSSNPSGYVFSYEQYF.

The CDR3 DNA reads TGTGCCAGCAGTGAAAGCCAGCCGAATCAGCCCCAGCATTTT. Residues: CASSESQPNQPQHF. The chain is built from TRBV6-1 and TRBJ1-5; no firm D call. CDR1 and CDR2 from the germline V gene are MNHNS and SASEGT. The V and J ends lost 2 bases and 4 bases respectively, with 9 bases between them. CDR3 length: 14 residues.

CDR3 sequence reads: CASSPRNTYEQYF. In DNA form, the CDR3 reads TGTGCCAGCTCACCACGTAATACCTACGAGCAGTACTTC. The rearrangement joins TRBV18 to TRBJ2-7; D ambiguous. The CDR3 is made up of 13 amino acids. Germline V CDR1 and CDR2: KGHSH, LQKENI. Deletions cut 1 base from V and 2 bases from J, with 6 bases between.

V and J are TRBV4-1 and TRBJ2-5; the match to TRBD2 covers 8 bases. V was clipped by 4 bases and J by 4 bases; unmatched bases: 8. The CDR3 totals 15 residues. The germline V gene encodes CDR1 MGHRA and CDR2 YSYEKL. CDR3 protein: CASSPSGGKIETQYF. The CDR3 DNA is TGCGCCAGCAGCCCGAGCGGGGGCAAAATAGAGACCCAGTACTTC.

CDR3 sequence: CASSRTGTAYEQYF. The DNA for the CDR3 is TGCGCCAGCAGCAGGACAGGTACCGCCTACGAGCAGTACTTC. The chain couples TRBV5-1 to TRBJ2-7; TRBD1 matches at 7 bases. Germline lookup yields CDR1 SGHRS and CDR2 YFSETQ. The CDR3 length is 14 residues. Unmatched junction bases numbered 6, after V lost 4 bases and J lost 2 bases.

The chain carries TRBV19 and TRBJ2-5; 7 positions agree with TRBD1. Per the germline V gene, CDR1 is LNHDA and CDR2 is SQIVND (reference sequence). V lost 5 bases to trimming and J lost 5 bases; unmatched junction nucleotides: 5. CDR3 length: 13 amino acids. The CDR3 coding sequence is TGTGCCAGTAGTTCCACAGGGGTGGAGACCCAGTACTTC. Translated, it gives CASSSTGVETQYF.

The chain uses TRBV6-6 and TRBJ1-1; 9 positions match TRBD1. The CDR3 has 14 amino acids. Per the germline V gene, CDR1 is MNHNY and CDR2 is SVGAGI (reference sequence). The V gene end was trimmed by 5 bases and the J gene end by 5 bases; junction bases not matched to a gene: 6. The CDR3 here is CASSKTGGTTEAFF. As DNA, the CDR3 is TGTGCCAGCAGTAAGACAGGGGGGACGACTGAAGCTTTCTTT.

This sequence joins TRBV5-1 and TRBJ2-1; 11 bases align to TRBD1. V lost 4 bases, J lost 7 bases, and 7 bases stayed unmatched. This CDR3 comprises 15 residues. CDR1 is SGHRS, CDR2 YFSETQ, per germline. This CDR3 reads CASSRWDRGENEQFF. Written as DNA, the CDR3 is TGCGCCAGCAGCCGTTGGGACAGGGGGGAGAATGAGCAGTTCTTC.

The chain joins TRBV7-9 to TRBJ2-1, with 7 bases that match TRBD2. CDR1 is SEHNR, CDR2 FQNEAQ, per germline (reference sequence). The CDR3 length is 16 residues. The junction had 7 bases not matched to a gene; V was cut back by 5 bases and J by 0 bases. The CDR3, as DNA: TGTGCCAGCAGCCTCATTAGCGGGTCCTCCTACAATGAGCAGTTCTTC. This encodes CASSLISGSSYNEQFF.

This clone came up once. The gene calls are TRBV7-9 and TRBJ2-5, with TRBD2 matching over 9 bases. This CDR3 comprises 17 residues. From germline, CDR1 is SEHNR and CDR2 FQNEAQ (reference sequence). Trimming at V came to 5 bases and at J to 1 base, leaving 11 bases not matched to a gene. CDR3 sequence reads: CASSRGAGGKIQETQYF. CDR3 sequence (DNA): TGTGCCAGCAGCCGGGGAGCGGGGGGCAAAATCCAAGAGACCCAGTACTTC.

This clone was detected once. V gene TRBV6-5 combines with J gene TRBJ1-2; 7 bases map to TRBD1. Germline V gene data show CDR1 as MNHEY and CDR2 as SVGAGI. The V segment lost 6 bases and the J segment 5 bases; nucleotides outside the gene matches: 6. The CDR3 has 13 residues. The CDR3 nucleotides are TGTGCCAGCAGGAGCCCACAGGGGTATGGCTACACCTTC. It is translated as CASRSPQGYGYTF.

In the case of this clone: Its ends do not fully match the called genes, so a read error is possible. V usage is TRBV7-2 and J usage is TRBJ2-7; 10 bases align to TRBD1. Germline assignment: CDR1 SGHTA and CDR2 FQGNSA. This CDR3 has 12 residues. The CDR3 protein is CASSRRQGAAEF. CDR3 sequence (DNA): TGTGCCAGCAGCCGAAGACAGGGGGCGGCGGAGTTC.

This CDR3 reads CASSPGYISYNEQFF. In DNA, the CDR3 is TGTGCCAGCAGCCCTGGATATATCTCCTACAATGAGCAGTTCTTC. This chain connects TRBV5-4 to TRBJ2-1; D is unresolved. Trimming took off 4 bases at V and 0 bases at J, with 11 bases between the two ends. Germline V gene lookup returns CDR1 SGHNT and CDR2 YYREEE (reference sequence). CDR3 length: 15 amino acids.

The chain uses TRBV6-1 and TRBJ1-2, with TRBD1 matching 8 bases. The length of the CDR3 is 15 residues. V lost 10 bases to trimming and J lost 5 bases; unmatched junction nucleotides: 15. Germline V CDR1 and CDR2: MNHNS, SASEGT. The CDR3 coding sequence is TGTGCCACCAAGTCCCAGGGGGCGGCGTCATATGGCTACACCTTC. Translating gives CATKSQGAASYGYTF.

The chain has TRBV11-2 and TRBJ2-7; tentative D call: TRBD1 (6 bases). V dropped 0 bases and J dropped 1 base, with 13 bases sitting between them. The germline gives CDR1 SGHAT, CDR2 FQNNGV. The CDR3 sequence is 16 residues long. CDR3 sequence: CASSLEQGKGSYEQYF. The CDR3 DNA reads TGTGCCAGCAGCTTAGAACAGGGCAAGGGGTCCTACGAGCAGTACTTC.

The chain has TRBV5-1 and TRBJ1-2; 8 nucleotides align to TRBD1. J was trimmed by 6 bases and V by 0 bases; bases with no gene match: 4. The germline CDR1 and CDR2 sequences are SGHRS and YFSETQ. The CDR3 has 14 residues. The CDR3 protein is CASSLAGQGDGYTF. Here the CDR3 DNA reads TGCGCCAGCAGCTTGGCAGGACAGGGTGATGGCTACACCTTC.

V is TRBV6-4 and J is TRBJ1-1; D ambiguous. Between the trimmed V and J ends, which lost 3 bases and 1 base, there was a span of 9 bases. The germline V gene encodes CDR1 MRHNA and CDR2 SNTAGT. The CDR3 loop spans 14 amino acids. The CDR3 DNA is TGTGCCAGCAGTGATGACCCGAAGAACACTGAAGCTTTCTTT. Its translation is CASSDDPKNTEAFF.

The chain links TRBV2 to TRBJ2-2; TRBD2 matches at 9 bases. The ends lost 4 bases at V and 6 bases at J; junction bases unmatched: 3. Germline V gene data show CDR1 as SNHLY and CDR2 as FYNNEI. This CDR3 has 14 residues. The chain's CDR3 is CASSVRGGAGELFF. CDR3 nucleotides: TGTGCCAGCAGTGTGCGGGGGGGCGCCGGGGAGCTGTTTTTT.

This chain connects TRBV5-1 to TRBJ2-3, with unresolved D. Trimming pared 2 bases from V and 8 bases from J, leaving 12 bases between. CDR3 length: 13 residues. Germline CDR1 is SGHRS and CDR2 is YFSETQ. CDR3 sequence (DNA): TGCGCCAGCAGCTTAGTGAATGGCGGTACGCAGTATTTT. Translated, it gives CASSLVNGGTQYF.

The V call is TRBV29-1, the J call TRBJ2-5; 7 nucleotides line up with TRBD1. The V segment lost 6 bases and the J segment 1 base; nucleotides outside the gene matches: 5. This CDR3 is built from 13 residues. Germline V gene lookup returns CDR1 SQVTM and CDR2 ANQGSEA. CDR3 region: CSVGTVPQETQYF. The CDR3, as DNA: TGCAGCGTCGGGACAGTACCCCAAGAGACCCAGTACTTC. Variable domain in full (rest from reference TRBV29-1 and TRBJ2-5): SAVISQKPSRDICQRGTSLTIQCQVDSQVTMMFWYRQQPGQSLTLIATANQGSEATYESGFVIDKFPISRPNLTFSTLTVSNMSPEDSSIYLCSVGTVPQETQYFGPGTRLLVL.

The CDR3 coding sequence is TGTGCCAGCAGCAATGGTCCCGGGACAGGGTTTCTCACAGATACGCAGTATTTT. Translating it yields CASSNGPGTGFLTDTQYF. The chain employs TRBV7-9 and TRBJ2-3; 9 nucleotides line up with TRBD1. CDR3 length: 18 residues. V lost 5 bases, J lost 2 bases, and 14 bases stayed unmatched. In germline, CDR1 is SEHNR, CDR2 FQNEAQ (reference sequence).

The rearrangement uses TRBV27 and TRBJ1-2, with D unclear. Per germline, CDR1 MNHEY and CDR2 SMNVEV (reference sequence). The CDR3 covers 14 residues. Trimming left V 4 bases short and J 6 bases short, with 15 bases between. The CDR3: CASSSGERLHGYTF. CDR3 nucleotide sequence: TGTGCCAGCAGTTCGGGAGAGCGCCTTCATGGCTACACCTTC.

The CDR3 bases are TGTGCCAGCAGTCTTTCTTTCAGGGGTACAGCTTTCTTT. Amino acids: CASSLSFRGTAFF. The chain employs TRBV6-1 and TRBJ1-1; a weak D match, TRBD1 (6 bases). This CDR3 contains 13 residues. The germline V gene encodes CDR1 MNHNS and CDR2 SASEGT. Between the trimmed V and J ends, which lost 5 bases and 10 bases, there was a span of 17 bases.

V gene TRBV25-1 combines with J gene TRBJ2-1; 7 bases line up with TRBD1. The length of the CDR3 is 15 residues. V shed 5 bases, J shed 6 bases, and the junction held 10 bases outside the gene matches. Germline CDR1 reads MGHDK; CDR2 reads SYGVNS. DNA of the CDR3: TGTGCCAGCAGTTTCAGCCTTCAGGGGGTCAATGAGCAGTTCTTC. Translation gives CASSFSLQGVNEQFF.

About this clone: One end of the junction varies from germline; a read error may be responsible. The chain joins TRBV7-9 to TRBJ2-1; 7 bases align to TRBD2. Per the germline V gene, CDR1 is SEHNR and CDR2 is FQNEAQ (reference sequence). The CDR3 length is 13 residues. The CDR3: CASSLAVLNEQFF. DNA for the CDR3: TGTGCCAGCAGCCTAGCGGTCTTGAATGAGCAGTTCTTC.

The chain links TRBV5-1 to TRBJ2-6; unclear D gene. The CDR3 is 15 residues long. In germline, CDR1 is SGHRS, CDR2 YFSETQ. V lost 5 bases and J lost 0, with 9 bases in between. DNA for the CDR3: TGCGCCAGCAGTTCAGTAATCTCTGGGGCCAACGTCCTGACTTTC. It yields the protein CASSSVISGANVLTF.